The rows below give T cell receptor beta chains drawn from one sample of a study of blood T cell repertoires in COVID-19. TCRdb's copy holds only in-frame clones and misses some; the assay was immunoSEQ multiplex PCR. Of about 180,000 clones in the sample, about 91% were seen once. Source material: peripheral blood. These receptors were obtained from a woman aged 25-40 years with acute or convalescent COVID-19. Each CDR3 is given with its conserved first and last residue. A D gene is named only where the DNA matches it firmly. The size entry is marked missing in some rows and otherwise reads once, few, many or a size class.

few,-,TRBV30,TRBJ1-3,CAWSAWDKGSGNTIYF,TGTGCCTGGAGTGCCTGGGACAAGGGCTCTGGAAACACCATATATTTT
-,-,TRBV7-8,TRBJ2-7,CASSSIDEQYF,TGTGCCAGCAGCTCCATAGACGAGCAGTACTTC
-,-,TRBV6-6,TRBJ1-1,CASSPGGIFTEAFF,TGTGCCAGCAGCCCAGGAGGGATTTTCACTGAAGCTTTCTTT
-,-,TRBV7-9,TRBJ2-1,CASSFLADSYNEQFF,TGTGCCAGCAGCTTCTTAGCGGACTCCTACAATGAGCAGTTCTTC
once,-,TRBV21-1,TRBJ1-5,CATYKKPQHF,TGTGCCACGTACAAGAAGCCCCAGCATTTT
-,-,TRBV12-3/TRBV12-4,TRBJ1-2,CASSLGGNYGYTF,TGTGCCAGCAGCCTAGGAGGGAACTATGGCTACACCTTC
-,-,TRBV21-1,TRBJ1-3,CASSGGNTIYF,TGTGCCAGCTCGGGAGGAAACACCATATATTTT
few,-,TRBV11-3,TRBJ2-4,CASSVRDSQSAKNIQYF,TGTGCCAGCAGCGTCCGGGACTCCCAATCGGCCAAAAACATTCAGTACTTC
-,-,TRBV7-2,TRBJ2-4,CASSLHPKNIQYF,TGTGCCAGCAGCTTACATCCCAAAAACATTCAGTACTTC
-,TRBD2,TRBV6-5,TRBJ2-1,CASSYSGTRFNEQFF,TGTGCCAGCAGTTACTCGGGGACTAGATTTAACGAGCAGTTCTTC
once,-,TRBV5-1,TRBJ1-2,CASSLAGGLPFYGYTF,TGCGCCAGCAGCTTGGCTGGAGGGCTCCCCTTCTATGGCTACACCTTC
-,-,TRBV10-1,TRBJ1-1,CASSESSPAGTEAFF,TGCGCCAGCAGTGAGTCCAGCCCCGCGGGCACTGAAGCTTTCTTT
-,-,TRBV2,TRBJ2-5,CASSEVRETQYF,TGTGCCAGCAGTGAAGTGAGGGAGACCCAGTACTTC
-,-,TRBV12-3/TRBV12-4,TRBJ2-7,CASSFHGGNEQYF,TGTGCCAGCAGTTTTCATGGCGGGAACGAGCAGTACTTC
-,-,TRBV2,TRBJ2-7,CASSEAPTGSSYEQYF,TGTGCCAGCAGTGAAGCTCCGACAGGAAGCTCCTACGAGCAGTACTTC
-,-,TRBV5-6,TRBJ2-2,CASSLPRGELFF,TGTGCCAGCAGCTTGCCGCGCGGGGAGCTGTTTTTT
-,-,TRBV7-6,TRBJ2-7,CASSPRAGRPYEQYF,TGTGCCAGCAGCCCGCGAGCGGGTCGCCCCTACGAGCAGTACTTC
-,-,TRBV5-1,TRBJ2-2,CASSTGSGTGELFF,TGCGCCAGCAGCACGGGGTCGGGCACCGGGGAGCTGTTTTTT
-,TRBD2,TRBV5-5,TRBJ2-7,CASSLRMASGPYEQYF,TGTGCCAGCAGCTTGCGTATGGCTAGCGGTCCCTACGAGCAGTACTTC
-,-,TRBV9,TRBJ1-5,CASSRGDNQPQHF,TGTGCCTCTTCTCGGGGGGACAATCAGCCCCAGCATTTT
-,-,TRBV7-8,TRBJ1-6,CASSSPRDGYNSPLHF,TGTGCCAGCAGCTCGCCTAGAGACGGTTATAATTCACCCCTCCACTTT
once,-,TRBV21-1,TRBJ1-5,CARAQPQHF,TGTGCCAGGGCTCAGCCCCAGCATTTT
-,-,TRBV11-3,TRBJ2-2,CASSRSGTLNTGELFF,TGTGCCAGCAGCAGGTCCGGGACTCTGAACACCGGGGAGCTGTTTTTT
-,TRBD1,TRBV27,TRBJ2-1,CASSSGQVASWAFF,TGTGCCAGCAGTTCCGGACAGGTCGCCTCTTGGGCATTCTTC